This TCR beta chain was sequenced during a study of technical replicates of blood from several donors. The assay was immunoSEQ multiplex PCR, and TCRdb's table has in-frame clones only and misses some. The sample has more than 70,000 clones, 75% to 95% seen once. This CDR3 comprises 15 residues. Trimming took off 4 bases at V and 5 bases at J, with 15 bases between the two ends. From germline, CDR1 is LNHDA and CDR2 SQIVND (reference sequence). The V gene is TRBV19, the J gene TRBJ1-5; D not certain. The receptor comes from a human donor in good health. Material for sequencing was T cells isolated from PBMCs. CDR3 sequence reads: CASSKVGPGDQPQHF. CDR3 sequence (DNA): TGTGCCAGTAGTAAGGTAGGCCCGGGTGATCAGCCCCAGCATTTT.